The clone carrying this T cell receptor (beta chain) was counted ten times or more. TCRdb fed the 5' RACE reads into MiXCR, producing one record per CDR3 protein. This table holds around 75,000 distinct CDR3 sequences, roughly 13% found once. This sample was included in a study of spatial heterogeneity in lung cancer. The V gene's germline CDR1 is SEHNR and CDR2 FQNEAQ (reference sequence). V was clipped by 1 base and J by 0 bases, with 6 bases between them. The CDR3 consists of 14 residues. Time point reported: sample taken at primary tumor resection. Tumor, nontumor lung or frozen PBMC supplied whole RNA, sequenced without sorting. The 72 donors had untreated early-stage non-small cell lung cancer.

The source material was PBMCs, sampled at surgery. The chain joins TRBV7-9 to TRBJ1-1, with unresolved D. This TCR was sampled from a male donor with early-stage non-small cell lung cancer. The CDR3 DNA sequence: TGTGCCAGCAGCTTAGGTCTGATGAACACTGAAGCTTTCTTT. This encodes CASSLGLMNTEAFF.